This TCR beta chain originates from a study of technical replicates of blood from a few donors. Assay used: immunoSEQ multiplex PCR; TCRdb lists only in-frame clones, some missing. This table holds more than 75,000 clones, 92% found once. With 4 bases clipped from V and 8 bases from J, the junction kept 9 bases outside the gene matches. The CDR3 covers 15 residues. The germline V gene has CDR1 MGHRA and CDR2 YSYEKL. The V gene is TRBV4-1, the J gene TRBJ1-4, with 8 bases lining up with TRBD1. The receptor was derived from a human donor in good health. Material for sequencing was T cells isolated from PBMCs. The CDR3 loop is CASSLRGQVGEKLFF. The CDR3 DNA reads as TGCGCCAGCAGCCTTCGGGGACAGGTCGGAGAAAAACTGTTTTTT.